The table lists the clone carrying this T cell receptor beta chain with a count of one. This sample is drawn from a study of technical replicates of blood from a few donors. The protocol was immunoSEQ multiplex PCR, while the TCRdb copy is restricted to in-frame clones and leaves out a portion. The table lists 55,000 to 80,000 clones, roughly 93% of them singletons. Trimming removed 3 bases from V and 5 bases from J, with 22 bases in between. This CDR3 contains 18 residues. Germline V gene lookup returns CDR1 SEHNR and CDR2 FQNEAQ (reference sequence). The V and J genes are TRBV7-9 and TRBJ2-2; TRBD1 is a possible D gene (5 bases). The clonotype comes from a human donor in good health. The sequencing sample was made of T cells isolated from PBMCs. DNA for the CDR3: TGTGCCAGCAGCTTTCCCTGGAGACAGTCGAGTACGACCGGGGAGCTGTTTTTT. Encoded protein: CASSFPWRQSSTTGELFF. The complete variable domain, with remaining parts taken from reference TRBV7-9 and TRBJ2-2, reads DTGVSQNPRHKITKRGQNVTFRCDPISEHNRLYWYRQTLGQGPEFLTYFQNEAQLEKSRLLSDRFSAERPKGSFSTLEIQRTEQGDSAMYLCASSFPWRQSSTTGELFFGEGSRLTVL.